Listed below are T cell receptor beta chains from one sample, sequenced in a study of T cell responses to AZD1222 COVID-19 vaccine. Using immunoSEQ multiplex PCR, the repertoire was profiled, and TCRdb retains in-frame clones only, with some absent. The repertoire holds 70,000 to 95,000 clones, with over 85% as singletons. The source material was peripheral blood, sampled on day 0 of MenACWY control vaccination. These receptors all stem from an adult in good health. CDR3s include the opening cysteine and the closing phenylalanine or tryptophan. A D gene is named only where the DNA matches it firmly. The size entry is marked missing in some rows and otherwise reads once, few, many or a size class.

clone_size: .; v_call: TRBV6-5; d_call: .; j_call: TRBJ1-4; cdr3_aa: CALRRTVNEKLFF; cdr3_nt: TGTGCCTTAAGACGGACAGTTAATGAAAAACTGTTTTTT
clone_size: .; v_call: TRBV7-3; d_call: .; j_call: TRBJ1-1; cdr3_aa: CASSLTGRSPYMNTEAFF; cdr3_nt: TGTGCCAGCAGCTTAACTGGACGCTCCCCTTACATGAACACTGAAGCTTTCTTT
clone_size: .; v_call: TRBV6-2/TRBV6-3; d_call: TRBD1; j_call: TRBJ2-7; cdr3_aa: CASSGGQIYEQYF; cdr3_nt: TGTGCCAGCAGTGGGGGACAGATCTACGAGCAGTACTTC
clone_size: .; v_call: TRBV5-4; d_call: .; j_call: TRBJ2-6; cdr3_aa: CASSFGGTGANVLTF; cdr3_nt: TGTGCCAGCAGCTTCGGGGGTACTGGGGCCAACGTCCTGACTTTC
clone_size: once; v_call: TRBV6-1; d_call: .; j_call: TRBJ2-7; cdr3_aa: CASSFGGNYEQYF; cdr3_nt: TGTGCCAGCAGTTTTGGCGGAAACTACGAGCAGTACTTC
clone_size: .; v_call: TRBV20-1; d_call: .; j_call: TRBJ1-1; cdr3_aa: CSASGTHGEAFF; cdr3_nt: TGCAGTGCTAGTGGAACCCATGGGGAAGCTTTCTTT
clone_size: .; v_call: TRBV9; d_call: .; j_call: TRBJ2-1; cdr3_aa: CASSVDGGILYNEQFF; cdr3_nt: TGTGCCAGCAGCGTAGACGGGGGAATACTCTACAATGAGCAGTTCTTC
clone_size: .; v_call: TRBV28; d_call: .; j_call: TRBJ1-1; cdr3_aa: CASSPPPGMVEAFF; cdr3_nt: TGTGCCAGCAGTCCCCCACCAGGGATGGTTGAAGCTTTCTTT
clone_size: .; v_call: TRBV6-5; d_call: TRBD2; j_call: TRBJ2-7; cdr3_aa: CASSYSRGGRYDEQYF; cdr3_nt: TGTGCCAGCAGTTACTCCCGGGGGGGGCGTTATGACGAGCAGTACTTC
clone_size: .; v_call: TRBV12-3/TRBV12-4; d_call: .; j_call: TRBJ2-1; cdr3_aa: CASSLADEQFF; cdr3_nt: TGTGCCAGCAGTTTAGCGGATGAGCAGTTCTTC
clone_size: .; v_call: TRBV10-1; d_call: TRBD1; j_call: TRBJ2-2; cdr3_aa: CASSEPGQGSTGELFF; cdr3_nt: TGCGCCAGCAGTGAGCCGGGACAGGGCAGCACCGGGGAGCTGTTTTTT
clone_size: .; v_call: TRBV19; d_call: .; j_call: TRBJ1-5; cdr3_aa: CASSIDQGEGNQPQHF; cdr3_nt: TGTGCCAGTAGTATAGACCAGGGAGAAGGCAATCAGCCCCAGCATTTT
clone_size: .; v_call: TRBV12-3/TRBV12-4; d_call: .; j_call: TRBJ2-7; cdr3_aa: CASSPGPAGEQYF; cdr3_nt: TGTGCCAGCAGTCCGGGACCTGCTGGCGAGCAGTACTTC
clone_size: .; v_call: TRBV23-1; d_call: .; j_call: TRBJ1-4; cdr3_aa: CASPSSTENEKLFF; cdr3_nt: TGCGCCAGTCCGTCCTCAACAGAAAATGAAAAACTGTTTTTT
clone_size: .; v_call: TRBV6-6; d_call: .; j_call: TRBJ1-5; cdr3_aa: CASSPGPPQHF; cdr3_nt: TGTGCCAGCAGCCCCGGCCCGCCCCAGCATTTT
clone_size: .; v_call: TRBV4-3; d_call: .; j_call: TRBJ1-2; cdr3_aa: CASSQGDTGYGYTF; cdr3_nt: TGCGCCAGCAGCCAAGGGGACACAGGGTATGGCTACACCTTC
clone_size: .; v_call: TRBV6-1; d_call: TRBD1; j_call: TRBJ2-1; cdr3_aa: CASSETGWNEQFF; cdr3_nt: TGTGCCAGCAGTGAGACAGGGTGGAATGAGCAGTTCTTC
clone_size: .; v_call: TRBV18; d_call: .; j_call: TRBJ1-1; cdr3_aa: CASSPGDGGQKGTEAFF; cdr3_nt: TGTGCCAGCTCACCAGGGGACGGGGGGCAAAAGGGCACTGAAGCTTTCTTT
clone_size: .; v_call: TRBV9; d_call: .; j_call: TRBJ1-1; cdr3_aa: CASSEGDNTEAFF; cdr3_nt: TGTGCCAGCAGCGAGGGAGATAACACTGAAGCTTTCTTT
clone_size: once; v_call: TRBV30; d_call: .; j_call: TRBJ1-2; cdr3_aa: CASDPHGYTF; cdr3_nt: TGTGCCTCAGACCCTCATGGCTACACCTTC
clone_size: .; v_call: TRBV7-3; d_call: TRBD2; j_call: TRBJ2-5; cdr3_aa: CASSLNGLAGETQYF; cdr3_nt: TGTGCCAGCAGCTTAAATGGACTAGCTGGGGAGACCCAGTACTTC
clone_size: once; v_call: TRBV5-1; d_call: .; j_call: TRBJ1-2; cdr3_aa: CASSTQGFGYTF; cdr3_nt: TGCGCCAGCAGCACACAGGGCTTTGGCTACACCTTC
clone_size: .; v_call: TRBV7-2; d_call: .; j_call: TRBJ1-2; cdr3_aa: CASSLNQKAHYGYTF; cdr3_nt: TGTGCCAGCAGCTTAAATCAAAAGGCGCACTATGGCTACACCTTC
clone_size: .; v_call: TRBV7-6; d_call: .; j_call: TRBJ2-7; cdr3_aa: CASSFLGRKYF; cdr3_nt: TGTGCCAGCAGCTTTCTGGGTCGAAAGTACTTC
clone_size: .; v_call: TRBV2; d_call: .; j_call: TRBJ2-4; cdr3_aa: CASIKDGLAKNIQYF; cdr3_nt: TGTGCCAGCATCAAGGACGGTTTAGCCAAAAACATTCAGTACTTC
clone_size: .; v_call: TRBV4-3; d_call: .; j_call: TRBJ2-1; cdr3_aa: CASSQDLQGGAYNEQFF; cdr3_nt: TGCGCCAGCAGCCAAGATCTTCAAGGGGGGGCCTACAATGAGCAGTTCTTC
clone_size: .; v_call: TRBV5-6; d_call: .; j_call: TRBJ1-1; cdr3_aa: CASSRRSEAFF; cdr3_nt: TGTGCCAGCAGCCGGCGGTCTGAAGCTTTCTTT
clone_size: few; v_call: TRBV7-9; d_call: TRBD1; j_call: TRBJ1-4; cdr3_aa: CATSGQDEKLFF; cdr3_nt: TGTGCCACATCGGGACAGGATGAAAAACTGTTTTTT
clone_size: .; v_call: TRBV3-1/TRBV3-2; d_call: .; j_call: TRBJ1-3; cdr3_aa: CASSQEYGIRSGNTIYF; cdr3_nt: TGTGCCAGCAGCCAAGAGTATGGGATCCGTTCTGGAAACACCATATATTTT
clone_size: .; v_call: TRBV7-9; d_call: .; j_call: TRBJ1-1; cdr3_aa: CASCRGQNTEAFF; cdr3_nt: TGTGCCAGTTGCAGGGGACAAAACACTGAAGCTTTCTTT
clone_size: .; v_call: TRBV27; d_call: TRBD1; j_call: TRBJ1-2; cdr3_aa: CASSPRTGFYGYTF; cdr3_nt: TGTGCCAGCAGTCCCCGGACAGGGTTCTATGGCTACACCTTC
clone_size: .; v_call: TRBV3-1/TRBV3-2; d_call: TRBD1; j_call: TRBJ1-3; cdr3_aa: CASSHPRGSAGNTIYF; cdr3_nt: TGTGCCAGCAGCCATCCCAGGGGGTCAGCGGGAAACACCATATATTTT
clone_size: .; v_call: TRBV9; d_call: TRBD1; j_call: TRBJ1-1; cdr3_aa: CASSVGGQGHTEAFF; cdr3_nt: TGTGCCAGCAGCGTAGGGGGACAGGGACATACTGAAGCTTTCTTT
clone_size: once; v_call: TRBV7-6; d_call: .; j_call: TRBJ2-1; cdr3_aa: CASSWRPGYNEQFF; cdr3_nt: TGTGCCAGCAGCTGGCGGCCGGGGTACAATGAGCAGTTCTTC
clone_size: .; v_call: TRBV18; d_call: .; j_call: TRBJ1-3; cdr3_aa: CASSPDTGNTIYF; cdr3_nt: TGTGCCAGCTCACCGGATACTGGAAACACCATATATTTT
clone_size: .; v_call: TRBV10-1; d_call: .; j_call: TRBJ2-2; cdr3_aa: CASSPRASANTGELFF; cdr3_nt: TGCGCCAGCAGCCCCCGGGCTAGCGCGAACACCGGGGAGCTGTTTTTT
clone_size: .; v_call: TRBV29-1; d_call: .; j_call: TRBJ1-1; cdr3_aa: CSVLKGLAWNTEAFF; cdr3_nt: TGCAGCGTTTTGAAAGGCCTGGCGTGGAACACTGAAGCTTTCTTT
clone_size: .; v_call: TRBV9; d_call: .; j_call: TRBJ1-1; cdr3_aa: CASSPRGTQRVGEAFF; cdr3_nt: TGTGCCAGCAGCCCCCGCGGGACACAGAGGGTAGGTGAAGCTTTCTTT
clone_size: .; v_call: TRBV19; d_call: .; j_call: TRBJ2-2; cdr3_aa: CASSGAPYTGELFF; cdr3_nt: TGTGCCAGTAGTGGAGCGCCGTACACCGGGGAGCTGTTTTTT
clone_size: .; v_call: TRBV9; d_call: TRBD1; j_call: TRBJ1-3; cdr3_aa: CASSVASGRGLGNTIYF; cdr3_nt: TGTGCCAGCAGCGTAGCTTCAGGCAGGGGGCTAGGAAACACCATATATTTT
clone_size: .; v_call: TRBV6-6; d_call: .; j_call: TRBJ2-7; cdr3_aa: CASSLIGGEQYF; cdr3_nt: TGTGCCAGCAGCCTTATTGGTGGGGAGCAGTACTTC
clone_size: .; v_call: TRBV27; d_call: .; j_call: TRBJ1-6; cdr3_aa: CASSPRQANSPLHF; cdr3_nt: TGTGCCAGCAGTCCAAGACAGGCAAATTCACCCCTCCACTTT
clone_size: .; v_call: TRBV3-1/TRBV3-2; d_call: .; j_call: TRBJ2-1; cdr3_aa: CASSPSERNEQFF; cdr3_nt: TGTGCCAGCAGCCCCTCTGAACGGAATGAGCAGTTCTTC
clone_size: few; v_call: TRBV6-2/TRBV6-3; d_call: .; j_call: TRBJ2-7; cdr3_aa: CASSYEENEQYF; cdr3_nt: TGTGCCAGCAGTTACGAAGAGAACGAGCAGTACTTC
clone_size: .; v_call: TRBV4-3; d_call: TRBD1; j_call: TRBJ1-2; cdr3_aa: CASSQARTGVGYTF; cdr3_nt: TGCGCCAGCAGCCAAGCAAGGACAGGTGTGGGCTACACCTTC
clone_size: .; v_call: TRBV7-6; d_call: TRBD1; j_call: TRBJ2-7; cdr3_aa: CASSLAPWGTGADEQYF; cdr3_nt: TGTGCCAGCAGCTTAGCCCCGTGGGGGACAGGGGCTGACGAGCAGTACTTC
clone_size: .; v_call: TRBV30; d_call: .; j_call: TRBJ1-1; cdr3_aa: CAWSIGWTEAFF; cdr3_nt: TGTGCCTGGAGTATTGGATGGACTGAAGCTTTCTTT
clone_size: .; v_call: TRBV5-1; d_call: .; j_call: TRBJ2-7; cdr3_aa: CASSFHRSSYEQYF; cdr3_nt: TGCGCCAGCAGCTTTCATCGAAGCTCCTACGAGCAGTACTTC
clone_size: .; v_call: TRBV5-1; d_call: TRBD2; j_call: TRBJ2-1; cdr3_aa: CASSPRTSSLNEQFF; cdr3_nt: TGCGCCAGCAGCCCTCGGACTAGTTCGCTCAATGAGCAGTTCTTC
clone_size: .; v_call: TRBV27; d_call: .; j_call: TRBJ2-7; cdr3_aa: CASSLPGTFYEQYF; cdr3_nt: TGTGCCAGCAGTCTCCCAGGGACATTCTACGAGCAGTACTTC
clone_size: .; v_call: TRBV11-3; d_call: .; j_call: TRBJ2-5; cdr3_aa: CASSLLSGEGEYF; cdr3_nt: TGTGCCAGCAGCTTACTCTCCGGAGAAGGGGAGTACTTC
clone_size: .; v_call: TRBV19; d_call: TRBD1; j_call: TRBJ2-3; cdr3_aa: CASSIVPDRATDTQYF; cdr3_nt: TGTGCCAGTAGTATAGTTCCGGACAGGGCAACAGATACGCAGTATTTT